The entry that follows covers one T cell receptor beta chain sequence. Its antigen is not identified. Per the germline V gene, CDR1 is PRHDT and CDR2 is FYEKMQ (reference sequence). Trimming took 5 bases from V and 10 from J, leaving 28 bases between them. The CDR3 contains 17 residues. The source of the sample is a study of persistence of HIV-infected CD4 T cells. An overlapping HIV-1 Gag peptide pool stimulated these cells at about 0.9 ug/peptide/mL. Sorting of responding CD4+ T cells relied on upregulated CD40 ligand together with CD69. This was the immunoSEQ version 4 assay in survey mode. Template was genomic DNA at around 10 ng/uL, with up to 1 ug used per sample. The repertoire was sequenced with immunoSEQ multiplex PCR; TCRdb's copy has only in-frame clones and lacks some. The table has 20,000 to 25,000 clones, roughly 70% seen once.

The clonotype comes from an adult man with HIV who was CMV-seropositive. Sequenced material: CD4+ T cells sorted from PBMCs after approximately 19-hour stimulation, taken from a patient who received antiretroviral therapy. The rearrangement uses TRBV13 and TRBJ2-3; a possible D gene is TRBD2 (5 bases). The CDR3 DNA reads TGTGCCAGCAGCCCCGGACTCGACGCAAGAACGGTCGTAGCGCAGTATTTT. Protein sequence: CASSPGLDARTVVAQYF.